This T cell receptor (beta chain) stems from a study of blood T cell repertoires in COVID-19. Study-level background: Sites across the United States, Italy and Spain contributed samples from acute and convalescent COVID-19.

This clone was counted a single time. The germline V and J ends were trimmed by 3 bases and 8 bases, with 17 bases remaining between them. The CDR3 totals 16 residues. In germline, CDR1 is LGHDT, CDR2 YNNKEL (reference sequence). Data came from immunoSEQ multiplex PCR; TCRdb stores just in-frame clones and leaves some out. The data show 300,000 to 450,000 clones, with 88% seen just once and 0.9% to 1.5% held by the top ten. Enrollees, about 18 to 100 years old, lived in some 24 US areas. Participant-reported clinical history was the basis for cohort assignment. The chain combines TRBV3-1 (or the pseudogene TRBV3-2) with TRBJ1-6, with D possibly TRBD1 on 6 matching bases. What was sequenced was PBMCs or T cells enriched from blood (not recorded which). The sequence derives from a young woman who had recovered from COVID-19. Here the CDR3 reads CASSHSKGVKDSPLHF. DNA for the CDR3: TGTGCCAGCAGCCATAGTAAGGGGGTTAAGGATTCACCCCTCCACTTT.